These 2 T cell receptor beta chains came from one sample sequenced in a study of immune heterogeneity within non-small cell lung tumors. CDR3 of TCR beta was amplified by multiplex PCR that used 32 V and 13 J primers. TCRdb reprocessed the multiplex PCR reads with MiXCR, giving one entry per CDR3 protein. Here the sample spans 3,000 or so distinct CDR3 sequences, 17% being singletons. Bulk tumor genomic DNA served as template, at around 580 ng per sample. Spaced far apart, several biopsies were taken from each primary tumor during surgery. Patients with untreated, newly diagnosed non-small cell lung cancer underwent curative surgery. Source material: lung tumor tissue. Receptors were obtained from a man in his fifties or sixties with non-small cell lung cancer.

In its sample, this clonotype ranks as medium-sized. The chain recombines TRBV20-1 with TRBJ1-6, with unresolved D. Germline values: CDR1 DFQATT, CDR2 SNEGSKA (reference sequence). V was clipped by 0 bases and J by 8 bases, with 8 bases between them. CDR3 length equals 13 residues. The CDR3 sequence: CSARDRIDSPLHF. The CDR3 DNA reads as TGCAGTGCTAGAGATCGAATAGATTCACCCCTCCACTTT.

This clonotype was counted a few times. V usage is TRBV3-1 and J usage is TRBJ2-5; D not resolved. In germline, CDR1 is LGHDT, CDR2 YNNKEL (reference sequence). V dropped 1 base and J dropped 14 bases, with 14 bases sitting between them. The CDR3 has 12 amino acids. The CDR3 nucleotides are TGTGCCAGCAGCCAAGGTGTGACGCCTCCCTACTTC. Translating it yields CASSQGVTPPYF.